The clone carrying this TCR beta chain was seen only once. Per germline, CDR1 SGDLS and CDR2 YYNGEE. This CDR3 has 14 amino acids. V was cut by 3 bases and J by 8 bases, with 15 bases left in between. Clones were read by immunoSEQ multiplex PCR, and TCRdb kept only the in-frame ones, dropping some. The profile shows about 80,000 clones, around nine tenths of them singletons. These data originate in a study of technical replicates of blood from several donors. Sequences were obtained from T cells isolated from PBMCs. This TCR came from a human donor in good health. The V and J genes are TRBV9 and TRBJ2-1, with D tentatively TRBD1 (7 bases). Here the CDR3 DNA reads TGTGCCAGCAGCGAAGGAGGAGGGGGCTATGAGCAGTTCTTC. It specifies CASSEGGGGYEQFF.